This T cell receptor (beta chain) was sequenced in a study of T cells in Graves' hyperthyroidism and ophthalmopathy. Study context: Staff took peripheral blood when the initial diagnosis was made, before any treatment began. Findings and limits, study-wide: From stable hyperthyroidism, ophthalmopathy was separated by a 13 V-J model. The majority of expanded thyroid clonotypes above 0.001 also appeared in blood.

The TCR beta CDR3 regions underwent amplification using RNA transcripts as the source. The TCR CDR3 was amplified in a first-round RT-PCR using the HTBI primer set. In TCRdb, the multiplex PCR reads were re-called with MiXCR into one record per CDR3 protein. The sample contains a few hundred thousand distinct CDR3 sequences, 15% of which appear only once. PBMCs stemmed from 10 ml fresh peripheral blood. J gave up 0 bases and V 6 bases, and 7 bases lay outside the gene matches. Germline V gene data show CDR1 as SNHLY and CDR2 as FYNNEI. The CDR3 spans 15 residues. This clonotype was seen a handful of times. The antigen is undetermined. A read error may explain this, as a much larger clone is one base away. The conserved phenylalanine or tryptophan normally closing the CDR3 is absent here, so this likely arose from a read error.

The specimen was blood. The chain joins TRBV2 to TRBJ1-1; 7 bases line up with TRBD1. This receptor was taken from a woman between 25 and 40 years old with Graves' hyperthyroidism. Here the CDR3 reads CASREGQHLNTEAFS. In nucleotides, the CDR3 is TGTGCCAGCAGAGAGGGACAGCATTTGAACACTGAAGCTTTCTCT.